This record covers a single TCR beta chain. This specimen comes from a study of technical replicates of blood from a handful of donors. Sequencing was performed with immunoSEQ multiplex PCR; in TCRdb, only in-frame clones are kept and a portion is missing. Of about 75,000 clones listed, around 97% were seen once; the top ten hold approximately 0.3%. The TCR comes from a human donor in good health. The source material was T cells isolated from PBMCs.

The CDR3 DNA follows: TGTGCCAGCACCGAGGGAAACTATGGCTACACCTTC. It translates to CASTEGNYGYTF. J is TRBJ1-2 and V is TRBV28; D not certain. With 7 bases removed from V and 2 bases from J, the gap between germline ends came to 8 bases. The CDR3 covers 12 residues. Germline V gene lookup returns CDR1 MDHEN and CDR2 SYDVKM.